The clone carrying this T cell receptor beta chain was seen more than once but under ten times. Its antigen remains unknown. These data are taken from a study of regulatory T cells in long-lasting Graves disease. General observations from the study: Accuracy was possibly reduced by small sample size. Relative to new patients (approximately 1,000), persistent patients exhibited greater sharing of public clonotypes (around 2,800).

With 1 base removed from V and 4 bases from J, the gap between germline ends came to 10 bases. CDR3 length: 14 residues. The germline V gene encodes CDR1 MGHRA and CDR2 YSYEKL. Building the TCR beta libraries relied on iRepertoire HTBI primers, and CDR3 regions underwent Arm-PCR. Source study methods: Sample data revealed under 75 TRBV and over 12 TRBJ segments. TCRdb reprocessed the multiplex PCR reads via MiXCR and lists one record per CDR3 protein. What appears here as the V and J calls and clone size reflects TCRdb's work, not the paper's. The table lists 450,000 or so distinct CDR3 sequences, around 20% of them singletons. As to time point: persistent/refractory GD, antithyroid drugs over 5 years with positive TRAb. The TCR library was made from RNA that had been extracted from PBMCs in TRIzol. Clinicians diagnosed Graves' disease using American Thyroid Association guidelines.

This TCR derives from a female donor with Graves disease. The V gene is TRBV4-1, the J gene TRBJ2-5, with D possibly TRBD1 on 6 matching bases. Source: peripheral blood mononuclear cells (PBMCs), taken when the disease was refractory, from a patient treated with antithyroid drugs. The CDR3 DNA reads as TGCGCCAGCAGCCAAGCACAGGGTGGAGAGACCCAGTACTTC. Translated, it gives CASSQAQGGETQYF.